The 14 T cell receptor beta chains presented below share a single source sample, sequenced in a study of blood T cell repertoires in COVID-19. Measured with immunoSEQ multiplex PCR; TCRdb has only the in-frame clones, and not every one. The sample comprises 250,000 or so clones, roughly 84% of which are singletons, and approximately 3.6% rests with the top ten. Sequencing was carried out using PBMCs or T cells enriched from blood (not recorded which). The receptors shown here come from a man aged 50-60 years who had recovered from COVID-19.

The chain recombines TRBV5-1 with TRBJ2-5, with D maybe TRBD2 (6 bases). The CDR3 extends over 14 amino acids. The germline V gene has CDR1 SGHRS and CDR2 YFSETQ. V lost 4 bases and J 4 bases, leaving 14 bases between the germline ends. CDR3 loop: CASSPGGLAETQYF. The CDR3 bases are TGCGCCAGCAGCCCAGGAGGGTTGGCAGAGACCCAGTACTTC.

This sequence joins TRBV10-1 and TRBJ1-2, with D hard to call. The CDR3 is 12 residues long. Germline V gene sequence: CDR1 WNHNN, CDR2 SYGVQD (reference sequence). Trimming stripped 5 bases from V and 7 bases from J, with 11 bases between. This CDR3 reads CASSSASGGYTF. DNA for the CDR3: TGCGCCAGCAGTTCGGCGTCGGGTGGCTACACCTTC.

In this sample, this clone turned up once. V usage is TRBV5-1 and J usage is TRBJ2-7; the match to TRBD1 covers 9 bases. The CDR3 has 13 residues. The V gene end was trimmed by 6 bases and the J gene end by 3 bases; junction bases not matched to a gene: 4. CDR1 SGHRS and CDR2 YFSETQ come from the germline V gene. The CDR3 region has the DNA TGCGCCAGCAAGCGGGGACAGGGCTACGAGCAGTACTTC. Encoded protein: CASKRGQGYEQYF. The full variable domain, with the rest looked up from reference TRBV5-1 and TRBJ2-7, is KAGVTQTPRYLIKTRGQQVTLSCSPISGHRSVSWYQQTPGQGLQFLFEYFSETQRNKGNFPGRFSGRQFSNSRSEMNVSTLELGDSALYLCASKRGQGYEQYFGPGTRLTVT.

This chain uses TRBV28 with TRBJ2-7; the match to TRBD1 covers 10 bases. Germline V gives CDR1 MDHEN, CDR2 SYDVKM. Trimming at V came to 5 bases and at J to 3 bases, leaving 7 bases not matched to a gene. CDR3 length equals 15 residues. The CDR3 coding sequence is TGTGCCAGCAGTACGACCGGGACAGGGGTCTACGAGCAGTACTTC. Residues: CASSTTGTGVYEQYF.

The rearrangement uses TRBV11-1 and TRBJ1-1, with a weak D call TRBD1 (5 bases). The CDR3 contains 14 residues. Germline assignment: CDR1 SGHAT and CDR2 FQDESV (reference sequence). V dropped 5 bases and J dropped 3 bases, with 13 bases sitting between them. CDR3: CASSTHRKDTEAFF. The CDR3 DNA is TGTGCCAGCAGCACACACAGGAAAGACACTGAAGCTTTCTTT.

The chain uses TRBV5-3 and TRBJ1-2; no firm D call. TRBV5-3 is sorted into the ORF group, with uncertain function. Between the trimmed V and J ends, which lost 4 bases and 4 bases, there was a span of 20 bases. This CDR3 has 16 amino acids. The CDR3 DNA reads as TGTGCCAGAAGCCCAGCTGCCCGTGTGCGGGGCTATGGCTACACCTTC. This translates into CARSPAARVRGYGYTF.

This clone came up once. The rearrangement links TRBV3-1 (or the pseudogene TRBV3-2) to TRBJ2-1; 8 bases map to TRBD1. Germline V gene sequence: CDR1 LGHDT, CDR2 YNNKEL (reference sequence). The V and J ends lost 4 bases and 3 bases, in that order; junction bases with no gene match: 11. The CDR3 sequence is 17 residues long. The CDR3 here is CASSLDSRGRIYNEQFF. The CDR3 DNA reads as TGTGCCAGCAGCCTAGACTCCAGGGGGCGCATCTACAATGAGCAGTTCTTC.

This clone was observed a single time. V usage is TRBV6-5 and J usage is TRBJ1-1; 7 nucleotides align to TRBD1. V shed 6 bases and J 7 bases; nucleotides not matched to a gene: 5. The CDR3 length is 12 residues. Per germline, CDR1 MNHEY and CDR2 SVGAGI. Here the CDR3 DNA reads TGTGCCAGCAGGCGACAGGGCCTTGAAGCTTTCTTT. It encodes CASRRQGLEAFF.

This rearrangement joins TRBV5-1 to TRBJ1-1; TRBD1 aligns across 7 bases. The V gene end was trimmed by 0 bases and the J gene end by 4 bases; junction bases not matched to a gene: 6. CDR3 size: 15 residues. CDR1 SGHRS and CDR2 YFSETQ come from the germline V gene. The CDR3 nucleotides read TGCGCCAGCAGCTTGGAAGGGGGCAGTGTCACTGAAGCTTTCTTT. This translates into CASSLEGGSVTEAFF.

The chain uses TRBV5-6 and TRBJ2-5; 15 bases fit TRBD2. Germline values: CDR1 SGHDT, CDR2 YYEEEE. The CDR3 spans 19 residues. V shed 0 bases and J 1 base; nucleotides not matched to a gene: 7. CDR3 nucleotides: TGTGCCAGCAGCTTGGGGACTAGCGGGAGGGCCATCTCCCAAGAGACCCAGTACTTC. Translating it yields CASSLGTSGRAISQETQYF.

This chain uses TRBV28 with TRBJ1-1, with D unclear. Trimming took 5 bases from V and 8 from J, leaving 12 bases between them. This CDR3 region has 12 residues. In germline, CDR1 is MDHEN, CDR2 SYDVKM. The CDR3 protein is CASSLPPAEAFF. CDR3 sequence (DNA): TGTGCCAGCAGTCTACCCCCCGCCGAAGCTTTCTTT.

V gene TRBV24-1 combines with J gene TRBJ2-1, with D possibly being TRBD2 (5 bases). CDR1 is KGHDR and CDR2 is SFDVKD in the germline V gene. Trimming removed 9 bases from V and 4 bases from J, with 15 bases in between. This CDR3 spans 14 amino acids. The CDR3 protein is CATQDYRGYNEQFF. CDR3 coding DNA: TGTGCCACCCAAGACTACCGGGGTTACAATGAGCAGTTCTTC.

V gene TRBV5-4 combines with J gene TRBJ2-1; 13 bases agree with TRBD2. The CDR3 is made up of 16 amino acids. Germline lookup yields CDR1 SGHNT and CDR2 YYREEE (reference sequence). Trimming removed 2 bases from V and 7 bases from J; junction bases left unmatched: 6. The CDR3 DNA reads TGTGCCAGCAGCTTTAGTCGACTAGCGGGGGGAAATGAGCAGTTCTTC. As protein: CASSFSRLAGGNEQFF.

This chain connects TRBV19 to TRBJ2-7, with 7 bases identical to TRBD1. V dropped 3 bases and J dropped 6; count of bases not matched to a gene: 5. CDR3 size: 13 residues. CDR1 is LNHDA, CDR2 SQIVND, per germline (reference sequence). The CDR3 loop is CASSMGAGGEQYF. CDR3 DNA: TGTGCCAGTAGTATGGGGGCAGGGGGCGAGCAGTACTTC.